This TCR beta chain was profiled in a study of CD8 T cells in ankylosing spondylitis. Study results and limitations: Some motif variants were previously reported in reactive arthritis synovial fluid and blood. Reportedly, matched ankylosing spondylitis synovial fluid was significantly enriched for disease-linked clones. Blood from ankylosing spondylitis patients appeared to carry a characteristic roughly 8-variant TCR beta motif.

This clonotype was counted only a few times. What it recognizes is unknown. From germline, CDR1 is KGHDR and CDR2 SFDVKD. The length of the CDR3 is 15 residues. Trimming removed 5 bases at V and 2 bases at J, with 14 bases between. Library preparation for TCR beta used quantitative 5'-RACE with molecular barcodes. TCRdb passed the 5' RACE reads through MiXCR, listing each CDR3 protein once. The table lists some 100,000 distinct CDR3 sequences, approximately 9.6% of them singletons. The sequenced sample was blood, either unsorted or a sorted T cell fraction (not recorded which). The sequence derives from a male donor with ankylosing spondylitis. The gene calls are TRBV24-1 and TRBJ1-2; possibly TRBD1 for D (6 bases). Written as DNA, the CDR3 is TGTGCCACCAGTGGCCTGACAGGAGAGAACTATGGCTACACCTTC. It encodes CATSGLTGENYGYTF.